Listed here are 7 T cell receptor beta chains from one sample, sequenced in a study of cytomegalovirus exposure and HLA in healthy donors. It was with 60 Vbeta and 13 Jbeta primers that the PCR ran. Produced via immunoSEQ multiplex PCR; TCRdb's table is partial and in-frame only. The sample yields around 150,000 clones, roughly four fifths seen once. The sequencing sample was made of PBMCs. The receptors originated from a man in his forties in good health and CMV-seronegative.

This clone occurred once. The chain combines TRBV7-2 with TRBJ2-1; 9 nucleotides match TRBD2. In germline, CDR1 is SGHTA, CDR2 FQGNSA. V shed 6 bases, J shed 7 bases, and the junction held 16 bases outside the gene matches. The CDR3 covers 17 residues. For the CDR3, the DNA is TGTGCCAGCAGTACTGGGGGGCGGGGGGGCGTCACGAATGAGCAGTTCTTC. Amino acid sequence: CASSTGGRGGVTNEQFF.

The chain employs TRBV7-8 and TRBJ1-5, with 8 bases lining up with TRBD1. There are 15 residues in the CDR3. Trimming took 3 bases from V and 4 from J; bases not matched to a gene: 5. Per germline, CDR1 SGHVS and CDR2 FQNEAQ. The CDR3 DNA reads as TGTGCCAGCAGCTTTCGGACAGGGACAAATCAGCCCCAGCATTTT. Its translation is CASSFRTGTNQPQHF.

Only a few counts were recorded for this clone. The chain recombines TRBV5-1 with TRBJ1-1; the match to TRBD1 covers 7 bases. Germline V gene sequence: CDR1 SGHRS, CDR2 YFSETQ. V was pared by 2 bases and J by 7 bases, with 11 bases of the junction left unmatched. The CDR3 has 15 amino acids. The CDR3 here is CASSFTAGRGDEAFF. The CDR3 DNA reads TGCGCCAGCAGCTTTACGGCAGGCAGGGGGGATGAAGCTTTCTTT.

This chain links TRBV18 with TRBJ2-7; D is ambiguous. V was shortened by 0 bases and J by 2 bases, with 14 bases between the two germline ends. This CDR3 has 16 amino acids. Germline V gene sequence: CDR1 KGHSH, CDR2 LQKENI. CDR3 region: CASSPPDRRSTYEQYF. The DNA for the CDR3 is TGTGCCAGCTCACCACCGGATCGGCGGTCAACCTACGAGCAGTACTTC.

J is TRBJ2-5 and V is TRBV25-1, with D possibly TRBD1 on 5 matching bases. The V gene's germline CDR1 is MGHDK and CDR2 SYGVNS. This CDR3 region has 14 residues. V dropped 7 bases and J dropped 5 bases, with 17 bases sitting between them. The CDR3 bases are TGTGCCAGCATCGACAGCCGACGAAGGGAGACCCAGTACTTC. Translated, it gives CASIDSRRRETQYF.

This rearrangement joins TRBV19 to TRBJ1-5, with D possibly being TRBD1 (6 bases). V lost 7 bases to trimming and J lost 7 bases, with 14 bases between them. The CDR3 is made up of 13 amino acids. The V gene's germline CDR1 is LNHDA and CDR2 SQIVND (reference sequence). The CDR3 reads CASTRTVGQPQHF. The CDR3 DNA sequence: TGTGCCAGTACGAGGACAGTAGGCCAGCCCCAGCATTTT.

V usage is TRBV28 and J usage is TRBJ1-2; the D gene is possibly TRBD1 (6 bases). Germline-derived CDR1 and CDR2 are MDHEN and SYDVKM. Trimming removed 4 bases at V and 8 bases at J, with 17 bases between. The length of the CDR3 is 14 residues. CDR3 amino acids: CASSSGLGAWGYTF. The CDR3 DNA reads TGTGCCAGCAGTTCGGGTTTGGGGGCTTGGGGCTACACCTTC.